This paragraph covers one T cell receptor beta chain sequence. Its antigen is unidentified. The entry originates in a study of T cells in Graves' hyperthyroidism and ophthalmopathy. From RNA transcripts, TCR beta CDR3 regions were amplified. With the HTBI primer set, the TCR CDR3 went through a first round of RT-PCR. One entry per CDR3 protein, called by TCRdb with MiXCR from the multiplex PCR reads. The sample yields about 600,000 distinct CDR3 sequences, roughly a sixth seen once. Fresh peripheral blood, 7.5 to 10 ml, was the source of the PBMCs. Study findings and constraints: Blood held most thyroid clonotypes expanded above 0.001 frequency.

V was cut by 10 bases and J by 10 bases, with 13 bases left in between. There are 10 residues in the CDR3. The sequencing input was blood. V and J are TRBV12-3 or TRBV12-4 and TRBJ1-2; D unresolved. The receptor was derived from a woman aged 40-49 years with Graves' ophthalmopathy. This CDR3 reads CATNRSDYTF. CDR3 nucleotides: TGTGCCACGAACCGATCTGACTACACCTTC.